This entry lists 29 T cell receptor beta chains sequenced from one sample in a study of graft-versus-host responses after intestinal transplantation. Profiled with immunoSEQ multiplex PCR; TCRdb holds only in-frame clones, not every one. Altogether 40,000 or so clones are present, roughly 93% being singletons, with the ten largest covering 21%. Their antigen targets remain unknown. Sequencing was performed on unstimulated CD8+ T cells sorted from spleen or lymph node cells, taken before transplant. The source is a human donor who was the organ donor for an intestinal transplant.

This chain connects TRBV29-1 to TRBJ2-2; 7 positions agree with TRBD2. In germline, CDR1 is SQVTM, CDR2 ANQGSEA. Trimming at V came to 3 bases and at J to 3 bases, leaving 13 bases not matched to a gene. CDR3 size: 17 residues. The CDR3 DNA follows: TGCAGCGTTGAGGGTGCGGGAGATTTACCGGACACCGGGGAGCTGTTTTTT. Its translation: CSVEGAGDLPDTGELFF.

Comment on this clone: One end of the junction does not line up with germline, which may come from a read error. The chain recombines TRBV6-5 with TRBJ2-7, with TRBD2 matching 12 bases. Germline lookup yields CDR1 MNHEY and CDR2 SVGAGI. This CDR3 is built from 15 residues. The CDR3 region is CASSDSSGRAGEQYF. CDR3 nucleotides: TGTGCCAGCAGTGACTCTAGCGGGAGGGCCGGCGAGCAGTACTTC.

A single count supports this clone. V usage is TRBV19 and J usage is TRBJ2-1, with 10 bases that match TRBD2. CDR3 length: 15 residues. Germline CDR1 reads LNHDA; CDR2 reads SQIVND (reference sequence). The trim removed 6 bases at V and 1 base at J, leaving 3 bases unmatched. The CDR3 is CASSPSGSSYNEQFF. The CDR3 DNA follows: TGTGCCAGTAGCCCTAGCGGGAGTTCCTACAATGAGCAGTTCTTC.

The table lists this clone with a few counts. The DNA of the CDR3 is TGTGCCAGCAGTTACAGGGGCAATCAGCCCCAGCATTTT. Its protein is CASSYRGNQPQHF. The V call is TRBV6-5, the J call TRBJ1-5; D not certain. CDR1 is MNHEY and CDR2 is SVGAGI in the germline V gene. V was pared by 2 bases and J by 2 bases, with 4 bases between. The CDR3 is made up of 13 amino acids.

A word on this clone: At one end, the junction sequence differs from germline, possibly due to a read error. The chain combines TRBV28 with TRBJ2-7; 8 bases align to TRBD2. The CDR3 runs to 18 residues. In germline, CDR1 is MDHEN, CDR2 SYDVKM. CDR3 in DNA: TGTGCCCGCAGTCGGGCGGGGGGCAGGGGCCTCCTCTCCTACGAGCAGTACTTC. This encodes CARSRAGGRGLLSYEQYF.

The CDR3 here is CASSYDGQIGSYEQYF. The CDR3 DNA is TGTGCCAGCAGTTACGATGGACAAATCGGGTCCTACGAGCAGTACTTC. The chain employs TRBV6-5 and TRBJ2-7; D is perhaps TRBD1 (5 bases). The V gene lost 2 bases and the J gene lost 1 base, with 15 bases spanning the gap. Germline V gene sequence: CDR1 MNHEY, CDR2 SVGAGI. CDR3 length: 16 amino acids.

The V gene is TRBV29-1, the J gene TRBJ2-3; TRBD1 matches at 10 bases. The J segment lost 6 bases and the V segment lost 8 bases, leaving 20 bases of the junction unmatched. CDR3 size: 17 residues. Germline CDR1 and CDR2: SQVTM and ANQGSEA. In nucleotides, the CDR3 is TGCAGCCTTTGGGACAGGGGACAAGGAAGAGGTTGGGATACGCAGTATTTT. Translating gives CSLWDRGQGRGWDTQYF.

This clone was observed once. This chain joins TRBV9 and TRBJ2-3, with D unclear. CDR3 length equals 12 residues. Trimming stripped 3 bases from V and 2 bases from J, with 4 bases between. From germline, CDR1 is SGDLS and CDR2 YYNGEE. In DNA, the CDR3 is TGTGCCAGCAGCGAATACACAGATACGCAGTATTTT. This codes for CASSEYTDTQYF.

Written as DNA, the CDR3 is TGCGCCAGCAGCCAAGGGCGGTGGAGCAATCAGCCCCAGCATTTT. This encodes CASSQGRWSNQPQHF. The rearrangement joins TRBV4-1 to TRBJ1-5; no clear D gene. The CDR3 contains 15 residues. The V and J ends lost 1 base and 1 base respectively, with 8 bases between them. The germline V gene encodes CDR1 MGHRA and CDR2 YSYEKL.

The chain recombines TRBV9 with TRBJ2-1, with TRBD2 matching 8 bases. This CDR3 contains 15 residues. Germline V gene lookup returns CDR1 SGDLS and CDR2 YYNGEE. J was trimmed by 2 bases and V by 0 bases; bases with no gene match: 1. The CDR3 coding sequence is TGTGCCAGCAGCGTAGCGGGAGGGCCCTACAATGAGCAGTTCTTC. This encodes CASSVAGGPYNEQFF.

The genes are TRBV9 and TRBJ2-7, with D perhaps matching TRBD2 (7 bases). Trimming left V 0 bases short and J 5 bases short, with 12 bases between. From germline, CDR1 is SGDLS and CDR2 YYNGEE. This CDR3 has 14 residues. The CDR3 coding sequence is TGTGCCAGCAGCGTAGGAGGGAGGGGGGACGAGCAGTACTTC. Encoded protein: CASSVGGRGDEQYF.

The chain uses TRBV9 and TRBJ1-6; no clear D gene. Trimming took 0 bases from V and 8 from J, leaving 9 bases between them. Germline V gives CDR1 SGDLS, CDR2 YYNGEE. CDR3 length equals 14 residues. This CDR3 is CASSVVGRDSPLHF. In DNA form, the CDR3 reads TGTGCCAGCAGCGTAGTGGGTCGGGATTCACCCCTCCACTTT.

The chain combines TRBV4-1 with TRBJ2-7; unclear D gene. Trimming stripped 1 base from V and 3 bases from J, with 7 bases between. Germline loops: CDR1 MGHRA, CDR2 YSYEKL. The CDR3 extends over 13 amino acids. This chain's CDR3 is CASSQAGYYEQYF. As DNA, the CDR3 is TGCGCCAGCAGCCAAGCCGGGTACTACGAGCAGTACTTC.

This clone was seen only once. The V and J genes are TRBV7-9 and TRBJ1-1; 7 bases agree with TRBD1. This CDR3 has 14 amino acids. Germline CDR1 reads SEHNR; CDR2 reads FQNEAQ (reference sequence). The trim removed 3 bases at V and 6 bases at J, leaving 7 bases unmatched. CDR3 bases: TGTGCCAGCAGCTTTGGAACAGGGGTTCCTGAAGCTTTCTTT. Its translation: CASSFGTGVPEAFF.

The gene calls are TRBV27 and TRBJ2-1, with 9 bases fitting TRBD2. The CDR3 has 15 residues. V lost 3 bases, J lost 8 bases, and 8 bases stayed unmatched. Germline V gene data show CDR1 as MNHEY and CDR2 as SMNVEV (reference sequence). This CDR3 is CASSLFSGSIDEQFF. The CDR3 nucleotides are TGTGCCAGCAGTTTGTTTAGCGGGAGTATAGATGAGCAGTTCTTC.

The rearrangement uses TRBV4-3 and TRBJ1-3; D is ambiguous. The CDR3 is made up of 13 amino acids. Trimming left V 5 bases short and J 9 bases short, with 14 bases between. CDR1 is LGHNA and CDR2 is YSLEER in the germline V gene. CDR3 residues: CASSSYRARTIYF. The CDR3 DNA reads as TGCGCCAGCAGCTCCTACCGTGCTCGCACCATATATTTT.

This chain connects TRBV28 to TRBJ2-2, with D unclear. CDR3 length: 14 residues. CDR1 and CDR2 (germline): MDHEN, SYDVKM. The V end lost 4 bases, the J end lost 0 bases, and 6 bases lay between the germline ends. CDR3 in amino acids: CASSWASNTGELFF. CDR3 bases: TGTGCCAGCAGTTGGGCTTCGAACACCGGGGAGCTGTTTTTT.

The V and J genes are TRBV29-1 and TRBJ1-1, with D unclear. The CDR3 is made up of 13 amino acids. CDR1 and CDR2 (germline): SQVTM, ANQGSEA. V lost 1 base and J lost 1, with 7 bases in between. CDR3 in amino acids: CSVEVGWNTEAFF. CDR3 sequence (DNA): TGCAGCGTTGAAGTGGGGTGGAACACTGAAGCTTTCTTT.

This chain connects TRBV9 to TRBJ2-3; possible D gene TRBD2, 6 bases. The germline V and J ends were trimmed by 5 bases and 1 base, with 14 bases remaining between them. The CDR3 extends over 15 amino acids. Germline lookup yields CDR1 SGDLS and CDR2 YYNGEE. The CDR3 nucleotides are TGTGCCAGCAGTCAATCCGGAGGGGGCACAGATACGCAGTATTTT. Amino acids: CASSQSGGGTDTQYF.

The J gene is TRBJ2-5, the V gene TRBV4-2; 10 nucleotides line up with TRBD1. The germline V gene has CDR1 LGHNA and CDR2 YNFKEQ. CDR3 length: 16 amino acids. Trimming took 3 bases from V and 2 from J; bases not matched to a gene: 6. The CDR3 DNA follows: TGTGCCAGCAGCCACCGGGACAGGGGCTCTCAAGAGACCCAGTACTTC. It codes for CASSHRDRGSQETQYF.

This rearrangement joins TRBV28 to TRBJ1-5; D is perhaps TRBD1 (5 bases). This CDR3 contains 14 residues. Germline V lookup: CDR1 MDHEN, CDR2 SYDVKM. Trimming pared 3 bases from V and 6 bases from J, leaving 12 bases between. The CDR3, as DNA: TGTGCCAGCAGTTTTGGCAGGGAGGGTCAGCCCCAGCATTTT. Translating gives CASSFGREGQPQHF.

The V and J genes are TRBV4-3 and TRBJ1-5; no reliable D call. There are 14 residues in the CDR3. Germline CDR1 is LGHNA and CDR2 is YSLEER. V was cut by 4 bases and J by 1 base, with 8 bases left in between. The CDR3, as DNA: TGCGCCAGCAGCCCCCCAACAAGCAATCAGCCCCAGCATTTT. Residues: CASSPPTSNQPQHF.

For the CDR3, the DNA is TGTGCCAGTAACGAAGGACAGGGGACCGGCGAGCAGTACTTC. Translated: CASNEGQGTGEQYF. V is TRBV28 and J is TRBJ2-7, with 9 bases matching TRBD1. Losses at the gene ends were 9 bases for V and 6 bases for J; bases not matched to a gene: 12. Germline V gene data show CDR1 as MDHEN and CDR2 as SYDVKM. The CDR3 sequence is 14 residues long.

The chain joins TRBV5-5 to TRBJ2-5, with 7 bases matching TRBD2. With the DNA end fitting TRBJ2-7 better, the J assignment may be wrong. CDR3 size: 18 residues. In germline, CDR1 is SGHKS, CDR2 YYEKEE (reference sequence). CDR3 DNA sequence: TGTGCCAGCAGCTTGTGGGGGTCTAGCGGAGGGAGCGGGTACGAGCAGTACTTC. Protein product: CASSLWGSSGGSGYEQYF.

The chain couples TRBV19 to TRBJ2-1; D gene unclear. V lost 0 bases to trimming and J lost 8 bases, with 5 bases between them. Germline V gene lookup returns CDR1 LNHDA and CDR2 SQIVND (reference sequence). The CDR3 is 12 amino acids. The CDR3 nucleotides are TGTGCCAGTAGTATAGATCGGTATGAGCAGTTCTTC. This sequence encodes CASSIDRYEQFF.

The V call is TRBV11-2, the J call TRBJ2-7, with D unclear. Germline V lookup: CDR1 SGHAT, CDR2 FQNNGV. V lost 3 bases and J 2 bases, leaving 8 bases between the germline ends. The CDR3 sequence is 13 residues long. The CDR3 region is CASSFVGAYEQYF. DNA for the CDR3: TGTGCCAGCAGCTTTGTGGGTGCCTACGAGCAGTACTTC.

The V gene is TRBV7-2, the J gene TRBJ2-7, with D hard to call. Trimming pared 1 base from V and 4 bases from J, leaving 11 bases between. The CDR3 totals 14 residues. Germline V gene data show CDR1 as SGHTA and CDR2 as FQGNSA. The CDR3 loop reads CASSLVVSVYEQYF. The CDR3 nucleotides read TGTGCCAGCAGCTTAGTGGTCAGTGTATACGAGCAGTACTTC.

This chain connects TRBV11-3 to TRBJ2-7; 12 bases are shared with TRBD2. J lost 7 bases, V lost 8 bases, and 12 bases had no gene match. The germline gives CDR1 SGHNT, CDR2 YENEEA. This CDR3 comprises 15 residues. CDR3 amino acids: CASGTRLAGVCEQYF. The CDR3 DNA reads TGTGCCAGCGGGACGAGACTAGCGGGAGTTTGTGAGCAGTACTTC.

The chain is built from TRBV4-1 and TRBJ2-7; 9 bases map to TRBD1. The CDR3 sequence is 16 residues long. V was pared by 0 bases and J by 2 bases, with 5 bases of the junction left unmatched. Germline V gene lookup returns CDR1 MGHRA and CDR2 YSYEKL. This CDR3 reads CASSQDPGTGTYEQYF. Written as DNA, the CDR3 is TGCGCCAGCAGCCAAGATCCGGGGACAGGGACCTACGAGCAGTACTTC.